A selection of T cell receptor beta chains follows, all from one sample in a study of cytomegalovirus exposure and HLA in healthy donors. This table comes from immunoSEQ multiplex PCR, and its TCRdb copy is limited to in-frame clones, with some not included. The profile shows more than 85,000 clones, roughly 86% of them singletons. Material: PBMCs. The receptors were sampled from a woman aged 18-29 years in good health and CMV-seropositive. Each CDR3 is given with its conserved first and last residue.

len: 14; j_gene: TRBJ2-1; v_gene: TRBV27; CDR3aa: CASSLTGNNNEQFF
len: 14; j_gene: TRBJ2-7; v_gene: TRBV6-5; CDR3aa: CASRPTSGYREQYF
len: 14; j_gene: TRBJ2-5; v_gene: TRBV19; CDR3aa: CATKGVGFQETQYF
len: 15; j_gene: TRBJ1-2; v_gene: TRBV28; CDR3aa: CASSPLVGTGYGYTF
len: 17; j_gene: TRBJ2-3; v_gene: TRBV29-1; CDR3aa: CSVVGPQREGGVDTQYF
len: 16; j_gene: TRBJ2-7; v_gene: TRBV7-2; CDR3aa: CASSLGNSRPSTEQYF
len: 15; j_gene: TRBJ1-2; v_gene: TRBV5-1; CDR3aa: CASSLGGEVVYGYTF
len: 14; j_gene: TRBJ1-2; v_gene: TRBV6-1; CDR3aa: CASSARGSPYGYTF
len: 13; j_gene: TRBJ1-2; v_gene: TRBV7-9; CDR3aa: CASSKQGLYGYTF
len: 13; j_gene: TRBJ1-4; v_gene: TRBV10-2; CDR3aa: CASSSRVNEKLFF
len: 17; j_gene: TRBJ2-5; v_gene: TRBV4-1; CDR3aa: CASSQGSSAGGGETQYF
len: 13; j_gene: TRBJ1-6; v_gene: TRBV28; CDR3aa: CASSPRTVSPLHF
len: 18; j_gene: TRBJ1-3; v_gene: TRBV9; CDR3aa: CASSPGTGGLARGNTIYF
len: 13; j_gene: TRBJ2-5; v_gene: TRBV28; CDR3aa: CASGGREQETQYF
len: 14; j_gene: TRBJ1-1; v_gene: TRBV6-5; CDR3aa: CASSYDRSGTEAFF
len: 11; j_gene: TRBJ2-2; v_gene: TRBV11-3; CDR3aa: CASSPAGELFF
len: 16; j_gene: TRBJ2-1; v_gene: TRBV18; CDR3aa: CASSPPDRVVYNEQFF
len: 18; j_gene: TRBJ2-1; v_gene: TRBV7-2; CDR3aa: CASSLELAGASSYNEQFF
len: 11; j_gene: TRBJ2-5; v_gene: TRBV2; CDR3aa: CASGRGETQYF
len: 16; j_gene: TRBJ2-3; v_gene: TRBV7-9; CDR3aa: CASSLADTQGRDTQYF
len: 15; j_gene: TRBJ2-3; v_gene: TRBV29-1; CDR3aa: CSVHQSGSSTDTQYF
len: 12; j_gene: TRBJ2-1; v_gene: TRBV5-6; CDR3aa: CASSSLAVEQFF
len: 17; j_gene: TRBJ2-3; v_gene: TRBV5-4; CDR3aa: CASSKILAAPREDTQYF
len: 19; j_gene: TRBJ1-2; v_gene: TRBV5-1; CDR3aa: CASSGNREYSYLIHDGYTF
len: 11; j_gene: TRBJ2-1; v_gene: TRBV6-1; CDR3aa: CASSRGGEQFF
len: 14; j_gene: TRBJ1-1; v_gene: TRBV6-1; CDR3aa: CASSEGYVNTEAFF
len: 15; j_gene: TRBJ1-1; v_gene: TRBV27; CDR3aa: CASSLWGGRDTEAFF
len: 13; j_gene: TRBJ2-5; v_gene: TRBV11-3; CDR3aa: CASSLAGGETQYF
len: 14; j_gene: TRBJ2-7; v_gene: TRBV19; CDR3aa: CASMPGQDSYEQYF
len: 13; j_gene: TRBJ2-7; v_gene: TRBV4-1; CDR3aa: CASSLPGTYEQYF
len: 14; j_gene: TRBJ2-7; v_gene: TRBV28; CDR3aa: CASSPFGRRYEQYF
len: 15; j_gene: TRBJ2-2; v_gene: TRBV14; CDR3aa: CASSPSGTNTGELFF
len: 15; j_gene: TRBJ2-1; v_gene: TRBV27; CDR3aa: CASSGGDRGYNEQFF
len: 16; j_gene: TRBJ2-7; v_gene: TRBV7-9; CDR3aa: CASSLVRSGSLNEQYF
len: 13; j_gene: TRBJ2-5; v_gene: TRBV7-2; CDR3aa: CASSAAGGVTQYF
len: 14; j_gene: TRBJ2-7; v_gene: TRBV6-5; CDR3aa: CASSITGGGYEQYF
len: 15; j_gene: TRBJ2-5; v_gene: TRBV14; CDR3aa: CASSPYRGNRETQYF
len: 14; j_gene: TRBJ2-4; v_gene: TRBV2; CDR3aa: CASSEMTQKNIQYF
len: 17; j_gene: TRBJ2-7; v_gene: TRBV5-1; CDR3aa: CASSAAAGTQSSYEQYF
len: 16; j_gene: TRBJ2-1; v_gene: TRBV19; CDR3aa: CASSIPPWGTDNEQFF
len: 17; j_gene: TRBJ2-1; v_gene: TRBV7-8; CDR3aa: CASSLRRQTFSYNEQFF
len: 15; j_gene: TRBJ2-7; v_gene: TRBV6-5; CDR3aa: CASSYSGDKAYEQYF
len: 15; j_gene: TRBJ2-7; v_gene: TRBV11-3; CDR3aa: CASTEWGTGVNEQYF
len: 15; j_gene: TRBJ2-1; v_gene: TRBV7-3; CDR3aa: CASSLSSSSYNEQFF
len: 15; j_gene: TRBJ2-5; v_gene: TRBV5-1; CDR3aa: CASSPGPAAGETQYF
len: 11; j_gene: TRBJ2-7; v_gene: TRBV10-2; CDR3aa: CASRQTGYQYF
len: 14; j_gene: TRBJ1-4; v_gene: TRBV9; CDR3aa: CASSVGDQGEKLFF
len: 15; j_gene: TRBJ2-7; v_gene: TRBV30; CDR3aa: CAWVVILRYTYEQYF
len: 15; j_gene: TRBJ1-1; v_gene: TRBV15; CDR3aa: CATSRGTGRRTEAFF
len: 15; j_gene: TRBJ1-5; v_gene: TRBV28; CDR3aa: CASRDRGRSNQPQHF
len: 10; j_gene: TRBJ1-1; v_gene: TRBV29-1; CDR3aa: CSGLDTEAFF
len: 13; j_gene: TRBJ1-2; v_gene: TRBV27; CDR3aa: CASSPSDREGYTF
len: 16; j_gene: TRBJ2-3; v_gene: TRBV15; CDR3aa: CATSTLTGAKSDTQYF